The T cell receptor beta chain described here comes from a study of CD8+ T cells in alopecia areata. Extracted from the samples, RNA was reverse transcribed into cDNA to serve as the sequencing template. Sequencing used immunoSEQ multiplex PCR; TCRdb keeps in-frame clones, though not all of them. Altogether about 130,000 clones are present, roughly 50% being singletons, with the ten largest covering around 20%. Germline V gene lookup returns CDR1 SGHRS and CDR2 YFSETQ. The CDR3 consists of 16 residues. V was pared by 0 bases and J by 3 bases, with 16 bases between. The sequences come from CD8+ T cells sorted from blood, collected at week 0. This TCR was sampled from a human donor with alopecia areata. The chain combines TRBV5-1 with TRBJ2-7; D possibly uses TRBD1 or TRBD2 (6 bases each). CDR3 bases: TGCGCCAGCAGCTTGGAAGGGGGGCGCAGGGACTACGAGCAGTACTTC. Protein product: CASSLEGGRRDYEQYF.